This T cell receptor (beta chain) was identified during a study of CD8 T cells in Susac syndrome. From blood CD8+ and CD4+ T cells, the TCR beta chain was sequenced. Patients with Susac syndrome met the recently defined diagnostic criteria for definite or probable disease. Negative isolation was applied to CD8+ and CD4+ T cells, and FACS enrichment was applied to TEMRA cells. Roughly 0.45 to 1 ug RNA was reverse transcribed with random hexamers. TCRdb re-analysed the immunoSEQ multiplex PCR reads in MiXCR, keeping a single row per CDR3 protein. Of 85,000 to 95,000 distinct CDR3 sequences listed, around 94% were seen once; the top ten hold 0.3% to 0.35%. This TCR was sampled from a human donor with Susac syndrome. Sequencing input: CD4+ T cells from PBMCs.

The CDR3 sequence: CASSLHDQTGYEQYF. CDR3 nucleotide sequence: TGCGCCAGCAGCCTACACGATCAAACAGGGTACGAGCAGTACTTC. The chain links TRBV4-1 to TRBJ2-7; a possible D gene is TRBD1 (6 bases). V gave up 4 bases and J gave up 4 bases, with 17 bases separating them. Germline V CDR1 and CDR2: MGHRA, YSYEKL. This CDR3 is built from 15 residues.